Here is one T cell receptor beta chain with its context. Its target antigen remains unknown. A much larger clonotype is one base distant, so this may be a read error. The source of the sample is a study (dated by TCRdb to the mid-2010s). Background for the entire study: The study examined whether tumor-infiltrating Tregs in breast cancer are drawn from blood Tregs or arise in situ by conversion from other CD4+ T cell subsets.

Based on the germline V gene, the CDR1 and CDR2 sequences are SGHRS and YFSETQ. Reading from cysteine to phenylalanine, the CDR3 counts 14 amino acids. The DNA shown is the 42-base CDR3, in frame from base 1. CD4+CD25+CD127-/low cells were isolated as Tregs. Tregs, naive and memory CD4+ T cells from tumor, blood and ipsilateral draining lymph nodes of about five breast cancer patients underwent full-length TCR alpha and beta sequencing. Tumor tissue, along with lymph nodes from ipsilateral axillary dissection, was perfused with PBS, minced, and then digested using collagenase I and hyaluronidase. Sorted cell populations were confirmed by FACS to exceed 90% purity. Full-length TCR variable regions were amplified by 5' RACE PCR using constant-region reverse primers, and then by semi-nested PCR using Nested Universal Primer A. The ReliaPrep RNA Cell Miniprep System was used to extract total RNA, which was then reverse transcribed into 5'RACE-ready cDNA with the SMARTer RACE 5'/3' Kit. Multiplex adaptors were used to barcode full-length TCR alpha and beta libraries, and the barcoded libraries were sequenced on an Illumina MiSeq. Per the authors' processing: For each of nine subset-tissue groups, sequencing data from the five patients were pooled, and the groups were then compared using unsupervised clustering of TCR gene usage. The Morisita-Horn index, with shared sequences weighted by their contribution to each repertoire, was used to calculate repertoire similarity. TCRdb reanalyzed the raw reads on its own, using fastp at Q25 for trimming and MiXCR for clone calling, and kept in-frame beta chains. All rows with the same CDR3 protein become a single entry with the most common DNA and genes. The V and J calls follow TCRdb's processing rather than the paper's. Within this sample are about 32,000 distinct CDR3 sequences, with 25% to 30% of them counted one time only. 2.3% of the sample belongs to the ten largest clones.

Overall study outcomes, separate from this receptor: The greatest overlap of tumor-infiltrating Treg TCR alpha and beta sequences was with tumor naive CD4+ T cells, followed next by blood naive CD4+ T cells. The TCR gene usage of tumor memory CD4+ T cells clustered together with blood and lymph node memory CD4+ cells and with lymph node naive CD4+ cells. Validation in the larger cohort was restricted to a single TCR beta V-J rearrangement rather than whole repertoires.

The rearranged segments are TRBV5-1 and TRBJ2-1; the D gene is perhaps TRBD2, from 5 matching bases. Sequences were obtained from tumor-infiltrating Tregs sorted from the breast tumor. The sequence was obtained from a female donor with breast cancer. The CDR3 protein is CASSSGGAYNEQLF. The nucleotides are TGCGCCAGCAGCAGCGGCGGAGCCTACAATGAGCAGCTCTTC. The reference TRBV5-1 and TRBJ2-1 proteins fill in what lies around the CDR3, so the full variable domain reads KAGVTQTPRYLIKTRGQQVTLSCSPISGHRSVSWYQQTPGQGLQFLFEYFSETQRNKGNFPGRFSGRQFSNSRSEMNVSTLELGDSALYLCASSSGGAYNEQLFGPGTRLTVL.